This T cell receptor (beta chain) stems from a study of graft-versus-host responses after intestinal transplantation. The wider study: Every recipient underwent anti-thymocyte globulin induction, then tacrolimus and steroids for 3 to 4 years. Study-wide findings and caveats: Allografts carried high graft-versus-host to host-versus-graft clonal ratios in patients having graft-donor T cell macrochimerism.

Profiling relied on immunoSEQ multiplex PCR, and the TCRdb table lists in-frame clones only, not all of them. The sample lists more than 80,000 clones; 83% were seen once. Remarks on this clone: Its cognate antigen is unknown.

Trimming shortened V by 0 bases and J by 0 bases, and 9 bases separated the two germline ends. The CDR3 covers 14 residues. Germline-derived CDR1 and CDR2 are GTSNPN and SVGIG (reference sequence). The receptor comes from a human donor who received an intestinal transplant. The sample here was unstimulated CD8+ T cells sorted from spleen or lymph node cells, taken before intestinal transplant. V and J are TRBV30 and TRBJ2-7, with a tentative D call TRBD1 (5 bases). The CDR3 sequence is CAWSVGVPSYEQYF. The CDR3 bases are TGTGCCTGGAGTGTAGGGGTTCCCTCCTACGAGCAGTACTTC.